The next 3 T cell receptor beta chains were all read from a single sample in a study of CD8 T cells in ankylosing spondylitis. TCRdb passed the 5' RACE reads through MiXCR, listing each CDR3 protein once. The repertoire includes about 420,000 distinct CDR3 sequences, around 24% of them detected once, and about 15% sits in the top ten. Study observations and caveats: There was a TCR beta motif, made of several highly homologous variants, that appeared characteristic of ankylosing spondylitis blood.

These receptors' targets are unknown. What was sequenced was blood, either unsorted or a sorted T cell fraction (not recorded which). The receptors come from a male donor with ankylosing spondylitis.

This chain connects TRBV25-1 to TRBJ2-6; D gene ambiguous. Germline CDR1 and CDR2: MGHDK and SYGVNS. This CDR3 region has 17 residues. The V end was cut by 1 base, the J end by 4 bases, with 14 bases between. The CDR3 bases are TGTGCCAGCAGTGAATCTTTGGGGAAGAGCGGGGCCAACGTCCTGACTTTC. Amino acids: CASSESLGKSGANVLTF.

The genes are TRBV20-1 and TRBJ2-5, with D unclear. This CDR3 contains 12 residues. Trimming left V 3 bases short and J 5 bases short, with 10 bases between. Per germline, CDR1 DFQATT and CDR2 SNEGSKA (reference sequence). As DNA, the CDR3 is TGCAGTGCTAGGGACCAGATCGAGACCCAGTACTTC. The encoded protein is CSARDQIETQYF.

V is TRBV7-3 and J is TRBJ2-1, with 11 positions matching TRBD2. Germline V gene data show CDR1 as SGHTA and CDR2 as FQGTGA. J gave up 6 bases and V 5 bases, and 9 bases lay outside the gene matches. CDR3 length equals 16 residues. The CDR3 DNA is TGTGCCAGCAGCGTAGGAGGGACTAGCGGTTCCAATGAGCAGTTCTTC. Protein: CASSVGGTSGSNEQFF.